Following are 14 T cell receptor beta chains from one sample sequenced in a study of blood T cell repertoires in COVID-19. Profiled with immunoSEQ multiplex PCR; TCRdb holds only in-frame clones, not every one. The data hold approximately 500,000 clones, with around 87% observed a single time. Sequenced sample: PBMCs or T cells enriched from blood (not recorded which). These receptors originate from a middle-aged woman who had recovered from COVID-19.

This chain links TRBV6-1 with TRBJ2-7; TRBD2 is a possible D gene (5 bases). The CDR3 is 15 residues long. CDR1 and CDR2 from the germline V gene are MNHNS and SASEGT. V dropped 2 bases and J dropped 6 bases, with 17 bases sitting between them. CDR3 in amino acids: CASSERRGRFSEQYF. The CDR3 bases are TGTGCCAGCAGTGAAAGGCGCGGGCGGTTCAGCGAGCAGTACTTC.

As concerns this clone: Distinct nucleotide sequences in the sample also encode this CDR3. The rearrangement links TRBV11-3 to TRBJ1-3; 7 nucleotides match TRBD1. Germline assignment: CDR1 SGHNT and CDR2 YENEEA. The CDR3 extends over 15 amino acids. V shed 1 base, J shed 2 bases, and the junction held 2 bases outside the gene matches. The chain's CDR3 is CASSLGGTAGNTIYF. CDR3 nucleotide sequence: TGTGCCAGCAGCTTAGGAGGGACAGCTGGAAACACCATATATTTT.

Only one count was recorded for this clone. The chain joins TRBV11-2 to TRBJ2-3; D may be TRBD1 (5 bases). The germline gives CDR1 SGHAT, CDR2 FQNNGV. The CDR3 contains 15 residues. V lost 5 bases and J 0 bases, leaving 12 bases between the germline ends. CDR3 in DNA: TGTGCCAGCAGCCGACAGCGTGCTAGCACAGATACGCAGTATTTT. Encoded protein: CASSRQRASTDTQYF.

The chain employs TRBV11-2 and TRBJ2-1, with TRBD2 matching over 8 bases. This CDR3 is 16 amino acids long. Losses at the gene ends were 4 bases for V and 7 bases for J; bases not matched to a gene: 12. Per germline, CDR1 SGHAT and CDR2 FQNNGV. This CDR3 is CASSSPLGGRLNEQFF. The CDR3 DNA follows: TGTGCCAGCAGCTCGCCCCTGGGCGGGAGGCTGAATGAGCAGTTCTTC. Using reference TRBV11-2 and TRBJ2-1 for the parts outside the CDR3, the full variable domain is EAGVAQSPRYKIIEKRQSVAFWCNPISGHATLYWYQQILGQGPKLLIQFQNNGVVDDSQLPKDRFSAERLKGVDSTLKIQPAKLEDSAVYLCASSSPLGGRLNEQFFGPGTRLTVL.

The gene calls are TRBV11-2 and TRBJ1-3; unclear D gene. There are 13 residues in the CDR3. CDR1 SGHAT and CDR2 FQNNGV come from the germline V gene. V lost 2 bases and J lost 8, with 10 bases in between. CDR3 coding DNA: TGTGCCAGCAGCTTATCGCCCGGGGACACCATATATTTT. Amino acid sequence: CASSLSPGDTIYF.

CDR3 coding DNA: TGCGCCAGCAGTCCCGGGTCGCCGGCCGCCTACGAGCAGTACTTC. As protein: CASSPGSPAAYEQYF. This chain joins TRBV5-1 and TRBJ2-7; no definite D call. The CDR3 contains 15 residues. The ends were cut back, 5 bases at V and 2 bases at J, with 17 bases in the middle. Germline V CDR1 and CDR2: SGHRS, YFSETQ.

The chain employs TRBV18 and TRBJ1-5; D is unclear. The V gene's germline CDR1 is KGHSH and CDR2 LQKENI. This CDR3 has 14 residues. Trimming took off 3 bases at V and 4 bases at J, with 10 bases between the two ends. The DNA of the CDR3 is TGTGCCAGCTCACCGAGCCGGGGAAATCAGCCCCAGCATTTT. This translates into CASSPSRGNQPQHF.

Concerning this clone: This specimen includes other DNA sequences encoding the same CDR3. The chain employs TRBV18 and TRBJ1-1; D perhaps matches TRBD1 (5 bases). The CDR3 is 15 residues long. Trimming took 0 bases from V and 1 from J, leaving 9 bases between them. Germline V gives CDR1 KGHSH, CDR2 LQKENI. CDR3 nucleotide sequence: TGTGCCAGCTCACCACCAAGCAGGGCGAACACTGAAGCTTTCTTT. Encoded protein: CASSPPSRANTEAFF.

The J gene is TRBJ2-3, the V gene TRBV2; TRBD1 matches at 11 bases. CDR3 length: 17 residues. In germline, CDR1 is SNHLY, CDR2 FYNNEI. V trimming: 0 bases; J trimming: 1 base; junction bases outside the gene matches: 3. CDR3: CASSEADRGRGTDTQYF. CDR3 DNA: TGTGCCAGCAGTGAAGCGGACAGGGGGCGAGGCACAGATACGCAGTATTTT.

This chain uses TRBV4-1 with TRBJ2-1; a weak D match, TRBD2 (7 bases). This CDR3 is 19 amino acids long. The V gene lost 0 bases and the J gene lost 5 bases, with 23 bases spanning the gap. Germline CDR1 and CDR2: MGHRA and YSYEKL. The CDR3 reads CASSQDRGALAKVDNEQFF. CDR3 nucleotide sequence: TGCGCCAGCAGCCAAGATCGGGGGGCACTAGCGAAGGTTGACAATGAGCAGTTCTTC.

The genes are TRBV3-1 (or the pseudogene TRBV3-2) and TRBJ1-2; 12 positions match TRBD1. The CDR3 totals 15 residues. V shed 6 bases, J shed 8 bases, and the junction held 10 bases outside the gene matches. CDR1 is LGHDT, CDR2 YNNKEL, per germline (reference sequence). The CDR3 here is CASRPPGQGAEGYTF. The CDR3 DNA is TGTGCCAGCAGGCCACCGGGACAGGGGGCTGAAGGCTACACCTTC.

The chain combines TRBV7-6 with TRBJ1-4, with D maybe TRBD1 (6 bases). The CDR3 consists of 13 residues. The germline gives CDR1 SGHVS, CDR2 FNYEAQ. V lost 5 bases and J 6 bases, leaving 10 bases between the germline ends. DNA of the CDR3: TGTGCCAGCAGCCAGGGGTTGGATGAAAAACTGTTTTTT. It codes for CASSQGLDEKLFF. The complete variable domain, with remaining parts taken from reference TRBV7-6 and TRBJ1-4, reads GAGVSQSPRYKVTKRGQDVALRCDPISGHVSLYWYRQALGQGPEFLTYFNYEAQQDKSGLPNDRFSAERPEGSISTLTIQRTEQRDSAMYRCASSQGLDEKLFFGSGTQLSVL.

V is TRBV7-8 and J is TRBJ1-5; 8 positions agree with TRBD1. The CDR3 spans 15 residues. Germline trimming cut 6 bases from V and 6 bases from J; bases unmatched to any gene: 10. CDR1 and CDR2 (germline): SGHVS, FQNEAQ. In DNA form, the CDR3 reads TGTGCCAGCAGTCCGAGGACAGGGTTGGGTCAGCCCCAGCATTTT. Encoded protein: CASSPRTGLGQPQHF.

This clone was picked up one time. The chain combines TRBV29-1 with TRBJ2-5, with TRBD1 identical over 7 bases. The CDR3 has 13 amino acids. The junction had 9 bases not matched to a gene; V was cut back by 6 bases and J by 5 bases. Per the germline V gene, CDR1 is SQVTM and CDR2 is ANQGSEA. The CDR3 coding sequence is TGCAGCGTGGGTAGACAGGGACCCGAGACCCAGTACTTC. This gives the protein CSVGRQGPETQYF.